These 29 T cell receptor beta chains were all obtained from the same sample, sequenced in a study of STAT5B mutations in CD4+ large granular lymphocyte leukemia. The method was immunoSEQ multiplex PCR; TCRdb's version includes in-frame clones alone and lacks a portion of them. Counted here are 30,000 or so clones, just under 85% occurring once; the ten biggest clones make up about 4.5%. The sequenced sample consisted of CD4+ T cells from blood buffy coats. Receptors were obtained from a human donor in good health.

The rearrangement uses TRBV7-2 and TRBJ1-5; perhaps TRBD1 as D (6 bases). Germline CDR1 and CDR2: SGHTA and FQGNSA. This CDR3 has 15 amino acids. V lost 1 base and J 3 bases, leaving 10 bases between the germline ends. CDR3 loop: CASSLEQGFNQPQHF. In DNA, the CDR3 is TGTGCCAGCAGCTTAGAGCAGGGGTTCAATCAGCCCCAGCATTTT.

This clone was seen a handful of times. The J gene is TRBJ2-7, the V gene TRBV4-2, with 13 bases lining up with TRBD2. V lost 2 bases and J lost 0; bases outside the gene matches: 1. The CDR3 consists of 16 residues. From germline, CDR1 is LGHNA and CDR2 YNFKEQ. The CDR3, as DNA: TGTGCCAGCAGCCAACGGACTAGCGGGAGCTCCTACGAGCAGTACTTC. Translation gives CASSQRTSGSSYEQYF.

V is TRBV5-4 and J is TRBJ2-7; 8 nucleotides align to TRBD2. V dropped 4 bases and J dropped 5; count of bases not matched to a gene: 8. CDR1 is SGHNT, CDR2 YYREEE, per germline (reference sequence). The CDR3 runs to 14 residues. CDR3 in amino acids: CASSKVAGRDEQYF. In DNA, the CDR3 is TGTGCCAGCAGCAAGGTAGCGGGAAGAGACGAGCAGTACTTC.

The CDR3 here is CASSWTGLSGANVLTF. CDR3 sequence (DNA): TGTGCCAGCAGCTGGACAGGGCTTTCTGGGGCCAACGTCCTGACTTTC. This chain joins TRBV11-2 and TRBJ2-6; 8 positions match TRBD1. The CDR3 has 16 residues. In germline, CDR1 is SGHAT, CDR2 FQNNGV. Trimming took 4 bases from V and 1 from J; bases not matched to a gene: 3.

The chain uses TRBV2 and TRBJ2-7; tentative D call: TRBD2 (6 bases). Germline CDR1 and CDR2: SNHLY and FYNNEI. Trimming removed 3 bases from V and 4 bases from J, with 16 bases in between. The CDR3 runs to 15 residues. In DNA, the CDR3 is TGTGCCAGCAGTGATGCGGGAAGGCCGTCTTACGAGCAGTACTTC. It is translated as CASSDAGRPSYEQYF.

The chain is built from TRBV7-2 and TRBJ1-5; D is possibly TRBD1 (5 bases). Germline lookup yields CDR1 SGHTA and CDR2 FQGNSA. Trimming cost V 4 bases and J 3 bases, with 10 bases left between them. The CDR3 runs to 14 residues. CDR3 nucleotides: TGTGCCAGCAGCTGGGACGGGAACAATCAGCCCCAGCATTTT. The encoded protein is CASSWDGNNQPQHF.

The rearrangement joins TRBV13 to TRBJ2-7; 9 bases are shared with TRBD1. The CDR3 spans 14 residues. With 5 bases clipped from V and 4 bases from J, the junction kept 6 bases outside the gene matches. CDR1 is PRHDT, CDR2 FYEKMQ, per germline (reference sequence). The CDR3 sequence: CASSNRDRVYEQYF. The CDR3 region has the DNA TGTGCCAGCAGCAACCGGGACAGGGTGTACGAGCAGTACTTC.

This sequence joins TRBV5-1 and TRBJ2-2, with a tentative D call TRBD1 (6 bases). The V and J ends lost 5 bases and 2 bases respectively, with 13 bases between them. The CDR3 is made up of 15 amino acids. CDR1 and CDR2 from the germline V gene are SGHRS and YFSETQ. CDR3 DNA: TGCGCCAGCAGGGGGACAAATCCAAACACCGGGGAGCTGTTTTTT. Protein: CASRGTNPNTGELFF.

This clone was detected only once. The chain carries TRBV7-2 and TRBJ1-2; a weak D match, TRBD1 (5 bases). This CDR3 has 14 amino acids. V gave up 0 bases and J gave up 8 bases, with 13 bases separating them. CDR1 SGHTA and CDR2 FQGNSA come from the germline V gene. The CDR3 bases are TGTGCCAGCAGCTTAGCTCCCCAGGGTGGCGGCTACACCTTC. It is translated as CASSLAPQGGGYTF. The variable domain in full, completed from reference TRBV7-2 and TRBJ1-2, reads GAGVSQSPSNKVTEKGKDVELRCDPISGHTALYWYRQSLGQGLEFLIYFQGNSAPDKSGLPSDRFSAERTGGSVSTLTIQRTQQEDSAVYLCASSLAPQGGGYTFGSGTRLTVV.

V is TRBV11-2 and J is TRBJ2-7; D is uncertain. V lost 3 bases, J lost 3 bases, and 12 bases lay in between. CDR3 length equals 14 residues. Germline CDR1 reads SGHAT; CDR2 reads FQNNGV. CDR3 amino acids: CASSLGLPSYEQYF. DNA for the CDR3: TGTGCCAGCAGCTTGGGATTACCGAGCTACGAGCAGTACTTC.

This rearrangement joins TRBV7-2 to TRBJ2-5; D assignment may be TRBD1 or TRBD2 (6 bases each). Germline V CDR1 and CDR2: SGHTA, FQGNSA. Between the trimmed V and J ends, which lost 1 base and 5 bases, there was a span of 14 bases. This CDR3 is built from 15 residues. The CDR3 spells CASSLVGSGGETQYF. The CDR3 nucleotides are TGTGCCAGCAGCTTAGTCGGGTCCGGGGGCGAGACCCAGTACTTC.

This chain joins TRBV7-3 and TRBJ2-7, with TRBD2 identical over 14 bases. This CDR3 comprises 14 residues. V trimming: 3 bases; J trimming: 6 bases; junction bases outside the gene matches: 1. Germline CDR1 and CDR2: SGHTA and FQGTGA. This chain's CDR3 is CASSLGTSGSEQYF. CDR3 nucleotides: TGTGCCAGCAGCTTGGGGACTAGCGGGAGCGAGCAGTACTTC.

V usage is TRBV27 and J usage is TRBJ2-7; D is possibly TRBD2 (6 bases). Between the trimmed V and J ends, which lost 2 bases and 3 bases, there was a span of 11 bases. Germline assignment: CDR1 MNHEY and CDR2 SMNVEV (reference sequence). The CDR3 totals 14 residues. The CDR3 here is CASSLVGGHYEQYF. The CDR3 DNA is TGTGCCAGCAGTTTAGTGGGAGGCCACTACGAGCAGTACTTC.

The J gene is TRBJ1-2, the V gene TRBV5-5; no definite D call. Germline values: CDR1 SGHKS, CDR2 YYEKEE (reference sequence). This CDR3 spans 13 amino acids. V shed 2 bases and J shed 8 bases, with 13 bases lying between them. The CDR3 loop reads CASSFETLVGYTF. CDR3 bases: TGTGCCAGCAGCTTTGAGACATTGGTGGGCTACACCTTC.

The genes are TRBV7-6 and TRBJ2-7; TRBD2 agrees at 7 bases. The V gene end was trimmed by 4 bases and the J gene end by 6 bases; junction bases not matched to a gene: 12. Germline values: CDR1 SGHVS, CDR2 FNYEAQ. This CDR3 has 15 amino acids. CDR3 loop: CASSSREAGFSEQYF. The CDR3, as DNA: TGTGCCAGCAGCTCCCGGGAGGCAGGGTTTTCCGAGCAGTACTTC.

This clone appeared a few times. The V and J genes are TRBV28 and TRBJ1-2; a possible D gene is TRBD1 (5 bases). V was shortened by 10 bases and J by 8 bases, with 11 bases between the two germline ends. This CDR3 has 10 amino acids. CDR1 and CDR2 from the germline V gene are MDHEN and SYDVKM. The CDR3 sequence: CATNRNGYTF. The CDR3 DNA reads TGTGCCACCAACAGGAACGGCTACACCTTC.

The genes are TRBV28 and TRBJ2-7; a possible D gene is TRBD1 (5 bases). Per the germline V gene, CDR1 is MDHEN and CDR2 is SYDVKM. This CDR3 is 13 amino acids long. V was trimmed by 6 bases and J by 3 bases, leaving 12 bases between them. CDR3 sequence reads: CASRAGQFYEQYF. CDR3 coding DNA: TGTGCCAGCAGGGCAGGGCAGTTCTACGAGCAGTACTTC.

This clone was picked up one time. J is TRBJ2-3 and V is TRBV28; TRBD2 agrees at 8 bases. The CDR3 is 14 residues long. From germline, CDR1 is MDHEN and CDR2 SYDVKM. V lost 5 bases to trimming and J lost 5 bases; unmatched junction nucleotides: 6. This CDR3 reads CASSPWREEDTQYF. CDR3 DNA sequence: TGTGCCAGCAGTCCGTGGCGGGAGGAAGATACGCAGTATTTT.

This chain connects TRBV7-2 to TRBJ2-6, with 7 nucleotides matching TRBD1. CDR1 is SGHTA, CDR2 FQGNSA, per germline. This CDR3 comprises 17 residues. The junction had 2 bases not matched to a gene; V was cut back by 0 bases and J by 0 bases. CDR3 sequence reads: CASSLAYRGSGANVLTF. The CDR3 DNA follows: TGTGCCAGCAGCTTAGCGTACAGGGGCTCTGGGGCCAACGTCCTGACTTTC.

V is TRBV7-6 and J is TRBJ2-2, with TRBD2 matching over 9 bases. CDR1 SGHVS and CDR2 FNYEAQ come from the germline V gene. V lost 4 bases, J lost 2 bases, and 8 bases stayed unmatched. The length of the CDR3 is 17 residues. In DNA form, the CDR3 reads TGTGCCAGCAGCTCTACTAAGACTAGCGGAAACACCGGGGAGCTGTTTTTT. It yields the protein CASSSTKTSGNTGELFF.

CDR3 region: CASSVPGLAIQNEQFF. The CDR3 bases are TGTGCCAGCAGCGTACCGGGACTAGCTATACAGAATGAGCAGTTCTTC. The chain combines TRBV7-8 with TRBJ2-1; 9 positions match TRBD2. The CDR3 spans 16 residues. Germline CDR1 and CDR2: SGHVS and FQNEAQ. V trimming: 5 bases; J trimming: 7 bases; junction bases outside the gene matches: 12.

The rearrangement links TRBV6-1 to TRBJ1-2, with TRBD1 identical over 8 bases. Germline CDR1 reads MNHNS; CDR2 reads SASEGT. This CDR3 has 12 amino acids. Unmatched junction bases numbered 5, after V lost 7 bases and J lost 7 bases. The CDR3 DNA is TGTGCCAGCACAGGACAGGGTGGTGGCTACACCTTC. Encoded protein: CASTGQGGGYTF.

V gene TRBV11-2 combines with J gene TRBJ2-3; 9 positions agree with TRBD1. The CDR3 loop spans 12 amino acids. Germline V CDR1 and CDR2: SGHAT, FQNNGV. V lost 10 bases, J lost 5 bases, and 4 bases stayed unmatched. DNA of the CDR3: TGTGCCACGGGACAGGGTCGAGATACGCAGTATTTT. Its translation: CATGQGRDTQYF. The whole variable domain, filled in from reference TRBV11-2 and TRBJ2-3, reads EAGVAQSPRYKIIEKRQSVAFWCNPISGHATLYWYQQILGQGPKLLIQFQNNGVVDDSQLPKDRFSAERLKGVDSTLKIQPAKLEDSAVYLCATGQGRDTQYFGPGTRLTVL.

The genes are TRBV7-2 and TRBJ1-5, with D unclear. V dropped 5 bases and J dropped 6 bases, with 8 bases sitting between them. Germline CDR1 and CDR2: SGHTA and FQGNSA. The CDR3 runs 12 residues. CDR3 coding DNA: TGTGCCAGCAGCCTGGCAGGTCAGCCCCAGCATTTT. Encoded protein: CASSLAGQPQHF.

The chain employs TRBV27 and TRBJ2-1; 7 nucleotides line up with TRBD2. This CDR3 spans 16 amino acids. J was trimmed by 8 bases and V by 7 bases; bases with no gene match: 17. Germline-derived CDR1 and CDR2 are MNHEY and SMNVEV (reference sequence). CDR3 region: CASTTRQPGREYEQFF. The DNA for the CDR3 is TGTGCCAGCACAACCCGACAGCCGGGGCGGGAGTATGAGCAGTTCTTC.

This sequence joins TRBV28 and TRBJ1-1; TRBD1 agrees at 7 bases. The CDR3 runs to 15 residues. The V and J ends lost 5 bases and 6 bases, in that order; junction bases with no gene match: 12. Germline lookup yields CDR1 MDHEN and CDR2 SYDVKM. CDR3 residues: CASSAHRGGLPEAFF. The CDR3 region has the DNA TGTGCCAGCAGTGCCCACAGGGGTGGGTTACCTGAAGCTTTCTTT. The variable domain in full, with the rest retrieved from reference TRBV28 and TRBJ1-1, is DVKVTQSSRYLVKRTGEKVFLECVQDMDHENMFWYRQDPGLGLRLIYFSYDVKMKEKGDIPEGYSVSREKKERFSLILESASTNQTSMYLCASSAHRGGLPEAFFGQGTRLTVV.

The rearrangement joins TRBV9 to TRBJ1-4, with D maybe TRBD1 (5 bases). The germline gives CDR1 SGDLS, CDR2 YYNGEE. V shed 0 bases and J shed 8 bases, with 11 bases lying between them. The CDR3 consists of 14 residues. The CDR3 DNA sequence: TGTGCCAGCAGCGTAGGGCAGGGCCGGGAAAAACTGTTTTTT. As protein: CASSVGQGREKLFF.

The chain links TRBV6-1 to TRBJ2-3, with TRBD1 identical over 7 bases. Germline loops: CDR1 MNHNS, CDR2 SASEGT. The V and J ends lost 5 bases and 2 bases, in that order; junction bases with no gene match: 7. There are 15 residues in the CDR3. DNA of the CDR3: TGTGCCAGCAGTCCTCGGGACAGAGACACAGATACGCAGTATTTT. It is translated as CASSPRDRDTDTQYF.

This clone is a singleton in its sample. J is TRBJ2-3 and V is TRBV30; tentatively, D is TRBD1 (6 bases). The CDR3 sequence is 12 residues long. The germline V gene encodes CDR1 GTSNPN and CDR2 SVGIG (reference sequence). V lost 3 bases and J lost 4, with 8 bases in between. CDR3: CAWSPGADTQYF. The CDR3 region has the DNA TGTGCCTGGAGCCCAGGGGCAGATACGCAGTATTTT.